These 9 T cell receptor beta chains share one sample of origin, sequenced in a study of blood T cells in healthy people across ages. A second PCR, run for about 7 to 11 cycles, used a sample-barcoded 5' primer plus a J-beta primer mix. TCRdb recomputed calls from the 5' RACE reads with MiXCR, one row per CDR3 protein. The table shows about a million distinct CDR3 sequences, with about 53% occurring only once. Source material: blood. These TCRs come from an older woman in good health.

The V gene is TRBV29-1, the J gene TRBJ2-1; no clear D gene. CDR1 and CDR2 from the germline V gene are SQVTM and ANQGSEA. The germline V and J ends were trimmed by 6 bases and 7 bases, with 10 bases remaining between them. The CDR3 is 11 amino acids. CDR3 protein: CSVLTLNEQFF. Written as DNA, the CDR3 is TGCAGCGTCCTAACTCTGAATGAGCAGTTCTTC.

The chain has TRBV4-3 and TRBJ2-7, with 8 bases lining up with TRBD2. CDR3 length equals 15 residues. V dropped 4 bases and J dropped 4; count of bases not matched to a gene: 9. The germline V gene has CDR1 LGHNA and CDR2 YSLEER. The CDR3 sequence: CASSPTTSVIYEQYF. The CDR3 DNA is TGCGCCAGCAGCCCAACGACTAGCGTGATTTACGAGCAGTACTTC.

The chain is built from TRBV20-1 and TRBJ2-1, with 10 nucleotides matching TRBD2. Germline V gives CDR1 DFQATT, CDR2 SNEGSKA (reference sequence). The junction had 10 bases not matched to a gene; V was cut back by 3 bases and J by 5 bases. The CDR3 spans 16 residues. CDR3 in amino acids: CSASAAGGPGNNEQFF. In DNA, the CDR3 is TGCAGTGCTAGCGCAGCGGGAGGGCCCGGAAACAATGAGCAGTTCTTC.

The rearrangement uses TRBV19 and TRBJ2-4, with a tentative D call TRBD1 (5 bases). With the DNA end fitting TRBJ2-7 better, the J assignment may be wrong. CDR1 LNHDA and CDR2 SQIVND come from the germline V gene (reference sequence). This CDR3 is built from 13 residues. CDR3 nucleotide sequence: TGTGCCAGTAGTATCTCGACAGCTTACGAGCAGTACTTC. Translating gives CASSISTAYEQYF.

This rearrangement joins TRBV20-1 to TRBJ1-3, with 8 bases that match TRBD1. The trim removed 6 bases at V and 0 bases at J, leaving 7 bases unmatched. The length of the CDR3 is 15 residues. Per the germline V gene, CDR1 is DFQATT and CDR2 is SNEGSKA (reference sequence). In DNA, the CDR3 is TGCAGTGCCCTAGGGGACAGGCCCTCTGGAAACACCATATATTTT. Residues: CSALGDRPSGNTIYF.

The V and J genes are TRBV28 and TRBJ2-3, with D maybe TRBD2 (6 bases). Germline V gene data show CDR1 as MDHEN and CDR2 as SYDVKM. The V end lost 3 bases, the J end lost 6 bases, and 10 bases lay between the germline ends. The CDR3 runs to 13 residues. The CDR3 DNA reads TGTGCCAGCAGTTTCGGGAGTTGGGATACGCAGTATTTT. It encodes CASSFGSWDTQYF.

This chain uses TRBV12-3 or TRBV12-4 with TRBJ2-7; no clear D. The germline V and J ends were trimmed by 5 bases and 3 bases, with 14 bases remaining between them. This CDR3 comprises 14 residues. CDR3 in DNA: TGTGCCAGCAGTCCAACTACAAACAGCTACGAGCAGTACTTC. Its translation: CASSPTTNSYEQYF.

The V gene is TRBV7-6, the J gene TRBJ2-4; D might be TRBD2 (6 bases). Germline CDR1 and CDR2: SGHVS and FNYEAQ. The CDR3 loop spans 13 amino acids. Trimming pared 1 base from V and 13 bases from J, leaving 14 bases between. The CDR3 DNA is TGTGCCAGCAGCTTAGTTGTAGGTCGGGAGCAGTACTTC. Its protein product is CASSLVVGREQYF.

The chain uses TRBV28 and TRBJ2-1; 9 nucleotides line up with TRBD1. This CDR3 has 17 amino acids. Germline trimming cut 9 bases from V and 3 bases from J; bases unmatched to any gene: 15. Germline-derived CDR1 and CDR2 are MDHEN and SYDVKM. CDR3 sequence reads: CASKTTVGQGNYNEQFF. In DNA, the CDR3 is TGTGCCAGTAAGACGACTGTGGGACAGGGTAACTACAATGAGCAGTTCTTC.